The next 5 T cell receptor beta chains were all read from a single sample in a study of T cell repertoires in cytomegalovirus infection. Their cognate antigens are unknown. MiXCR was run by TCRdb on the reads, yielding one entry per CDR3 protein. The sample holds about 920,000 distinct CDR3 sequences, under 40% seen once. This sample comprised cultured CD8+ T cells from PBMCs, obtained from culture after CMV antigen stimulation. These receptors were collected from a human donor in good health (CMV status not recorded). Some clones in this sample may be carry-over from other donors' samples.

The gene calls are TRBV7-9 and TRBJ2-1; D is uncertain. The CDR3 has 17 residues. Germline CDR1 reads SEHNR; CDR2 reads FQNEAQ (reference sequence). Trimming cost V 1 base and J 5 bases, with 18 bases left between them. DNA of the CDR3: TGTGCCAGCAGCTTAGTGTTTAGAATCAATCAAGACAATGAGCAGTTCTTC. Amino acids: CASSLVFRINQDNEQFF.

This clonotype turned up a few times. V is TRBV7-9 and J is TRBJ1-4; no definite D call. CDR1 is SEHNR, CDR2 FQNEAQ, per germline (reference sequence). CDR3 length: 14 residues. V lost 5 bases and J 8 bases, leaving 15 bases between the germline ends. DNA of the CDR3: TGTGCCAGCAGCCTATTCGAGGCGGGGGAAAAACTGTTTTTT. Amino acids: CASSLFEAGEKLFF.

Only a few counts were recorded for this clonotype. The chain has TRBV10-3 and TRBJ1-5; D is unclear. The V gene lost 2 bases and the J gene lost 5 bases, with 7 bases spanning the gap. The CDR3 loop spans 13 amino acids. CDR1 is ENHRY and CDR2 is SYGVKD in the germline V gene. The CDR3 region has the DNA TGTGCCATCAGTGAGGGGTTCTATCAGCCCCAGCATTTT. It translates to CAISEGFYQPQHF.

The chain combines TRBV6-5 with TRBJ1-2; weak D call: TRBD1 (6 bases). CDR1 and CDR2 from the germline V gene are MNHEY and SVGAGI. Trimming took off 4 bases at V and 8 bases at J, with 14 bases between the two ends. The CDR3 has 13 residues. In DNA form, the CDR3 reads TGTGCCAGCAGTTTCCCTGGACAGCCCGGCTACACCTTC. Amino acids: CASSFPGQPGYTF.

This clonotype was seen more than once but under ten times. This rearrangement joins TRBV7-9 to TRBJ1-6, with D perhaps TRBD1 (5 bases). CDR1 is SEHNR, CDR2 FQNEAQ, per germline (reference sequence). Trimming shortened V by 3 bases and J by 4 bases, and 10 bases separated the two germline ends. This CDR3 is built from 15 residues. The CDR3 nucleotides read TGTGCCAGCAGCTTGGTTTCAGGGTATAATTCACCCCTCCACTTT. This translates into CASSLVSGYNSPLHF.